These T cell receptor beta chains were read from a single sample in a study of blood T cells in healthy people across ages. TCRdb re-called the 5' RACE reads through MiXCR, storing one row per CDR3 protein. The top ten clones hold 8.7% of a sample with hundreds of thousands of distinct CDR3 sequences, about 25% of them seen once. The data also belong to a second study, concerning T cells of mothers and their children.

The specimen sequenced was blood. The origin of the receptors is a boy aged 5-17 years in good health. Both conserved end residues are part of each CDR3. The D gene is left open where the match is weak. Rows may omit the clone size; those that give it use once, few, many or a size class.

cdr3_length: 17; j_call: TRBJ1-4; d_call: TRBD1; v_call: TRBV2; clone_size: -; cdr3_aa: CASREEQGARTNEKLFF; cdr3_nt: TGTGCCAGCAGGGAAGAACAGGGGGCGCGGACTAATGAAAAACTGTTTTTT
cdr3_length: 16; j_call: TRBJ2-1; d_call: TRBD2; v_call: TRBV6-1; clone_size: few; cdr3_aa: CASSGRVAGDYNEQFF; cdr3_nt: TGTGCCAGCAGTGGTCGGGTGGCGGGGGACTACAATGAGCAGTTCTTC
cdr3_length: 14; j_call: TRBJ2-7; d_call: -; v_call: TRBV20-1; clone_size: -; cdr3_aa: CSARGYRESYEQYF; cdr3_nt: TGCAGTGCTAGAGGGTATAGGGAGTCCTACGAGCAGTACTTC
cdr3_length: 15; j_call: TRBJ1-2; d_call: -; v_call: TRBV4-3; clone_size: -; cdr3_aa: CASSRYTRGGDGYTF; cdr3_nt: TGCGCCAGCAGCCGATACACCAGGGGCGGGGATGGCTACACCTTC
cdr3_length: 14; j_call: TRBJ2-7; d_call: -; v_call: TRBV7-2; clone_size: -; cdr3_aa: CASSLGTEPYEQHF; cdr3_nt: TGTGCCAGCAGCCTCGGGACGGAGCCCTACGAGCAGCACTTC
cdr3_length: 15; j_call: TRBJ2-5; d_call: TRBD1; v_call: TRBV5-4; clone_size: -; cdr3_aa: CASSLDRGVAETQYF; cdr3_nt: TGTGCCAGCAGCTTGGACAGGGGGGTTGCAGAGACCCAGTACTTC
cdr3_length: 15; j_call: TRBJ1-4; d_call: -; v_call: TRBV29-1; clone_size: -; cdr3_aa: CSVRRGWATNEKLFF; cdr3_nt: TGCAGCGTACGCCGGGGGTGGGCAACTAATGAAAAACTGTTTTTT
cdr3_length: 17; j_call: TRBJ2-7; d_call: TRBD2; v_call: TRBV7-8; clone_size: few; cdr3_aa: CASSLAGRTSGLYEQYF; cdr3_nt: TGTGCCAGCAGCTTAGCCGGTAGGACTAGCGGTCTCTACGAGCAGTACTTC
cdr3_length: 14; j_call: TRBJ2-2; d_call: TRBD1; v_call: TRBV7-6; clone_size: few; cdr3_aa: CASSFEGQAGELFF; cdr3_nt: TGTGCCAGCAGCTTCGAGGGACAGGCCGGGGAGCTGTTTTTT
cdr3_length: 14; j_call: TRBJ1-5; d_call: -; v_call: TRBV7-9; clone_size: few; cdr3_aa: CASSLVSSNQPQHF; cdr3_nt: TGTGCCAGCAGCTTAGTTAGCAGCAATCAGCCCCAGCATTTT
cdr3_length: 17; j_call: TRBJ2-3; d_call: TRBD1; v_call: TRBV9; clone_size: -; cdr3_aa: CASGPRRGQGLADTQYF; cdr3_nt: TGTGCCAGCGGCCCCCGCCGGGGACAGGGGTTGGCAGATACGCAGTATTTT
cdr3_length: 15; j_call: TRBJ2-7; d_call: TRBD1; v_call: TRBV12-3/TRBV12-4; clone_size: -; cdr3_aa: CASTRTGQAFSEQYF; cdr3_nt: TGTGCCAGCACCCGTACGGGACAGGCTTTCAGCGAGCAGTACTTC
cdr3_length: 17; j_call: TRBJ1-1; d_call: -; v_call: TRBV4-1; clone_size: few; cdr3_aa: CASSQVGGAWMNTEAFF; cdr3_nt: TGCGCCAGCAGCCAAGTGGGGGGCGCCTGGATGAACACTGAAGCTTTCTTT
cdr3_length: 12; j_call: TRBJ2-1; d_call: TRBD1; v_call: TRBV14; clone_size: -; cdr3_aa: CASSQTRGKQFF; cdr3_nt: TGTGCCAGCAGCCAAACCAGGGGGAAGCAGTTCTTC
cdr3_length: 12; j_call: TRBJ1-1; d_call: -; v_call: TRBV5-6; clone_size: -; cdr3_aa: CASSSTGYEAFF; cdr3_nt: TGTGCCAGCAGCTCGACAGGCTATGAAGCTTTCTTT
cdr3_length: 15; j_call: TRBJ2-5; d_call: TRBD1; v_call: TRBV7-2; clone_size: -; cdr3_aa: CASSSQGTDQETQYF; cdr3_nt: TGTGCCAGCAGCTCCCAGGGGACAGACCAAGAGACCCAGTACTTC